Each of the 5 T cell receptor beta chains below was sequenced from the same sample in a study of tumor-infiltrating lymphocytes in primary liver carcinoma. Joint extraction of RNA and DNA used 20-30 mg of bulk tissue that was unsorted. Starting from 500 ng of total RNA, TCR beta cDNA was produced with a primer in the constant region. Employing slightly modified ARM-PCR, three nested multiplex PCR rounds were run, and these gave rise to the TCR beta libraries. TRBV1-TRBV30 forward primers and a C-beta reverse primer were used in the first two PCR rounds, which each ran for nine to ten cycles. TCRdb passed the multiplex PCR reads through MiXCR, listing each CDR3 protein once. Of about 35,000 distinct CDR3 sequences in the sample, 70% to 85% are singletons; the top ten hold roughly 16%. The sample consisted of liver tumor tissue from sampling region 4. Sample subset: tumor region T4, right-lateral pole. Source of these receptors: a man in his forties with primary liver carcinoma and hepatitis B virus infection.

This clonotype has at least ten counts. The genes are TRBV6-4 and TRBJ2-1, with 10 bases fitting TRBD2. The V gene's germline CDR1 is MRHNA and CDR2 SNTAGT. V shed 0 bases, J shed 7 bases, and the junction held 0 bases outside the gene matches. The CDR3 sequence is 14 residues long. CDR3 residues: CASSDSAGGNEQFF. CDR3 bases: TGTGCCAGCAGTGACTCAGCGGGAGGGAATGAGCAGTTCTTC.

A word on this clonotype: Compared with germline, one end of the junction differs, possibly owing to a read error. The genes are TRBV29-1 and TRBJ2-7; D gene ambiguous. The CDR3 is made up of 16 amino acids. Germline CDR1 and CDR2: SQVTM and ANQGSEA. CDR3: CSAMTSGSGTPYEQCF. The CDR3, as DNA: TGCAGCGCCATGACATCTGGGTCCGGCACTCCATACGAGCAGTGCTTC.

This clonotype was counted a few times. The J gene is TRBJ1-2, the V gene TRBV6-5; D is unclear. Trimming pared 6 bases from V and 6 bases from J, leaving 14 bases between. The length of the CDR3 is 13 residues. The germline gives CDR1 MNHEY, CDR2 SVGAGI. The DNA of the CDR3 is TGTGCCAGCAGCCCACCTGGGAGCCATGGCTACACCTTC. Encoded protein: CASSPPGSHGYTF.

For this clonotype: Germline is not matched at one junction end, which may reflect a read error. This rearrangement joins TRBV28 to TRBJ2-1, with D uncertain. CDR3 length: 11 amino acids. Germline CDR1 MDHEN, CDR2 SYDVKM. CDR3 loop: CASSPCNEQFF. The CDR3 DNA is TGTGCCAGCAGCCCTTGCAATGAGCAATTCTTC.

With regard to this clonotype: This CDR3 is missing its conserved last phenylalanine or tryptophan, likely due to a read error. V is TRBV29-1 and J is TRBJ2-5; 13 nucleotides match TRBD2. With 5 bases clipped from V and 4 bases from J, the junction kept 7 bases outside the gene matches. This CDR3 is 15 amino acids long. Germline CDR1 reads SQVTM; CDR2 reads ANQGSEA. The CDR3 DNA sequence: TGCAGCGTTTGGACTAGCGGGAGTTTGGCAGAGACCCAGTACTTA. Translation: CSVWTSGSLAETQYL.